The T cell receptor beta chain under discussion was sequenced for a study of blood T cell repertoires in COVID-19. Turning to the study itself: COVID-19 samples, acute and convalescent, were from the United States, Italy and Spain. PBMCs, B-cell-depleted T cells, or T cells were the source of the cDNA or gDNA that made up the material.

How the authors handled the data: Reference gene primer amplification in the assay estimated nucleated cell counts. Method: immunoSEQ multiplex PCR; TCRdb's copy keeps in-frame clones and lacks some. The V and J calls and the clone size are those of that table, but D and trimming were determined from the DNA. The table lists 70,000 or so clones, about 82% of them singletons. What was sequenced was peripheral blood. The receptor was derived from a human donor in a cohort sampled during active COVID-19.

The CDR3 region has the DNA TGCGCCAGCAGCAACCCTGGACAGCCTGAAGCTTTCTTT. Protein product: CASSNPGQPEAFF. This rearrangement joins TRBV5-1 to TRBJ1-1; possibly TRBD1 for D (6 bases). V was cut by 4 bases and J by 6 bases, with 13 bases left in between. The CDR3 extends over 13 amino acids. Germline CDR1 reads SGHRS; CDR2 reads YFSETQ.